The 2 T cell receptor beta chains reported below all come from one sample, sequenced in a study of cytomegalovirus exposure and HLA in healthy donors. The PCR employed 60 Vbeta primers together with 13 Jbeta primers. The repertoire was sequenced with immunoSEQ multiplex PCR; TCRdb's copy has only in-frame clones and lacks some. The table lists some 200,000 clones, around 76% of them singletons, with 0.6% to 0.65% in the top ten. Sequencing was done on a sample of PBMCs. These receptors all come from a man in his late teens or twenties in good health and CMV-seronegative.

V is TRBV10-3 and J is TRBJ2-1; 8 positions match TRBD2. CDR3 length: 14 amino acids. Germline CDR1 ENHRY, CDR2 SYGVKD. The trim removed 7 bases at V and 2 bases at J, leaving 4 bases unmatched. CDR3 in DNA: TGTGCCATCAAGGGGGGACTAGCCTACAATGAGCAGTTCTTC. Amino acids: CAIKGGLAYNEQFF.

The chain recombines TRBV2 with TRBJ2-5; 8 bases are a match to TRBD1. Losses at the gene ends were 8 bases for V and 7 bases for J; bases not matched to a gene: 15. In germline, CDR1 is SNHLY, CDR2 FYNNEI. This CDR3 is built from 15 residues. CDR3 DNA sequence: TGTGCCAGCGGGACCTCTTTGACAGGGGTTGGGACCCAGTACTTC. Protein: CASGTSLTGVGTQYF. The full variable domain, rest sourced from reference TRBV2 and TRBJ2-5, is EPEVTQTPSHQVTQMGQEVILRCVPISNHLYFYWYRQILGQKVEFLVSFYNNEISEKSEIFDDQFSVERPDGSNFTLKIRSTKLEDSAMYFCASGTSLTGVGTQYFGPGTRLLVL.